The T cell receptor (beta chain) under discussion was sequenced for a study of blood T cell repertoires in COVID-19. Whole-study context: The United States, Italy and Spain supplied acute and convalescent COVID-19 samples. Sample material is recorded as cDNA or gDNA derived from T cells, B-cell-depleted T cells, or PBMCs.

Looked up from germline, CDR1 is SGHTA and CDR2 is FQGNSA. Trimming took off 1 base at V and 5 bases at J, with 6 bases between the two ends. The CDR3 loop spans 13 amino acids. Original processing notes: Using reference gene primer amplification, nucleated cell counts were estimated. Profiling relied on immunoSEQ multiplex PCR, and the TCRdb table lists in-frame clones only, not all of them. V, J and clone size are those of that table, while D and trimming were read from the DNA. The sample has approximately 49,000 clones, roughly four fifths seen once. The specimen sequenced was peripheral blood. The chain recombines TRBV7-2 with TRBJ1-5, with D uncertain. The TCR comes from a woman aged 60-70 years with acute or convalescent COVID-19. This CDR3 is CASSLDSHQPQHF. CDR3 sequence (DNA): TGTGCCAGCAGCTTAGACAGCCATCAGCCCCAGCATTTT.